What follows are 21 T cell receptor beta chains derived from one specimen sequenced in a study of OX40 agonist ivuxolimab in advanced cancers. Repertoires were generated with immunoSEQ multiplex PCR, while TCRdb's copy carries only in-frame clones and drops some. The sample holds tens of thousands of clones, around four fifths seen once. The sequences come from CD4+ or CD8+ T cells sorted from blood, collected in a trial of the OX40 agonist ivuxolimab. The source of these receptors is an adult with an advanced solid tumor such as melanoma, head and neck, liver or kidney cancer.

The chain combines TRBV19 with TRBJ2-1; D is perhaps TRBD1 (6 bases). The CDR3 covers 15 residues. Trimming left V 5 bases short and J 1 base short, with 12 bases between. Per germline, CDR1 LNHDA and CDR2 SQIVND (reference sequence). CDR3 in DNA: TGTGCCAGTAGTTCCGACAGGAGGTCCTACAATGAGCAGTTCTTC. Amino acids: CASSSDRRSYNEQFF.

The chain has TRBV19 and TRBJ2-1, with TRBD2 identical over 9 bases. V was pared by 5 bases and J by 7 bases, with 9 bases of the junction left unmatched. The germline gives CDR1 LNHDA, CDR2 SQIVND (reference sequence). This CDR3 has 15 residues. This CDR3 is CASSPLAGLVNEQFF. The CDR3 nucleotides are TGTGCCAGTAGTCCCCTAGCGGGACTGGTGAATGAGCAGTTCTTC.

The rearrangement uses TRBV7-6 and TRBJ2-7; the match to TRBD2 covers 7 bases. The germline gives CDR1 SGHVS, CDR2 FNYEAQ. Trimming removed 1 base from V and 2 bases from J; junction bases left unmatched: 5. The CDR3 is 15 residues long. In nucleotides, the CDR3 is TGTGCCAGCAGCTTAGGGGCTAGCGGCACCTACGAGCAGTACTTC. Translating it yields CASSLGASGTYEQYF.

The V gene is TRBV11-2, the J gene TRBJ2-1; D is uncertain. V lost 1 base, J lost 9 bases, and 10 bases lay in between. From germline, CDR1 is SGHAT and CDR2 FQNNGV. There are 13 residues in the CDR3. The CDR3 coding sequence is TGTGCCAGCAGCTTAGTGAGTGGAATTGAGCAGTTCTTC. Translation: CASSLVSGIEQFF.

This chain joins TRBV5-1 and TRBJ2-1; D is possibly TRBD2 (5 bases). CDR3 length equals 12 residues. V shed 10 bases and J shed 9 bases, with 17 bases lying between them. Germline V CDR1 and CDR2: SGHRS, YFSETQ. The CDR3 reads CASGEGIGEQFF. In DNA, the CDR3 is TGCGCCTCCGGAGAGGGAATAGGTGAGCAGTTCTTC. Variable domain in full (rest from reference TRBV5-1 and TRBJ2-1): KAGVTQTPRYLIKTRGQQVTLSCSPISGHRSVSWYQQTPGQGLQFLFEYFSETQRNKGNFPGRFSGRQFSNSRSEMNVSTLELGDSALYLCASGEGIGEQFFGPGTRLTVL.

V and J are TRBV19 and TRBJ2-5; D call uncertain. TRBJ2-7 matches the DNA end more closely, so the J call is doubtful. The CDR3 has 12 amino acids. CDR1 is LNHDA, CDR2 SQIVND, per germline (reference sequence). CDR3 coding DNA: TGTGCCAGTAGTATCGGACCCTACGAGCAGTACTTC. Protein sequence: CASSIGPYEQYF.

The chain has TRBV5-4 and TRBJ1-1, with TRBD1 as a possible D gene (6 bases). Between the trimmed V and J ends, which lost 1 base and 2 bases, there was a span of 12 bases. The CDR3 is 15 amino acids. Germline lookup yields CDR1 SGHNT and CDR2 YYREEE (reference sequence). The DNA for the CDR3 is TGTGCCAGCAGCTTGACCAGGGGATTCAACACTGAAGCTTTCTTT. As protein: CASSLTRGFNTEAFF.

For this clone: At one of its ends the junction is not consistent with the germline gene, which may arise from a read error. This CDR3 reads CEGWDRGQTEAFF. The CDR3 DNA follows: TGCGAAGGATGGGACAGGGGGCAGACTGAAGCTTTCTTT. The V and J genes are TRBV30 and TRBJ1-1; 12 bases match TRBD1. The CDR3 loop spans 13 amino acids. CDR1 is GTSNPN, CDR2 SVGIG, per germline (reference sequence).

The rearrangement uses TRBV5-6 and TRBJ1-4; D ambiguous. Germline V gene sequence: CDR1 SGHDT, CDR2 YYEEEE. The ends were cut back, 2 bases at V and 2 bases at J, with 16 bases in the middle. The CDR3 runs 17 residues. CDR3 sequence reads: CASSFSRSSATNEKLFF. The CDR3 nucleotides read TGTGCCAGCAGCTTTTCTCGGAGTTCCGCGACTAATGAAAAACTGTTTTTT.

V and J are TRBV30 and TRBJ1-6; D unresolved. This CDR3 has 13 amino acids. Deletions cut 7 bases from V and 9 bases from J, with 16 bases between. CDR1 and CDR2 (germline): GTSNPN, SVGIG (reference sequence). CDR3 protein: CASQRTASSPLHF. In DNA form, the CDR3 reads TGTGCCTCCCAACGGACGGCGAGTTCACCCCTCCACTTT. The full variable domain, in which reference TRBV30 and TRBJ1-6 provide the parts outside the CDR3, is SQTIHQWPATLVQPVGSPLSLECTVEGTSNPNLYWYRQAAGRGLQLLFYSVGIGQISSEVPQNLSASRPQDRQFILSSKKLLLSDSGFYLCASQRTASSPLHFGNGTRLTVT.

The chain is built from TRBV5-1 and TRBJ1-5; 9 bases fit TRBD1. The length of the CDR3 is 18 residues. J gave up 2 bases and V 5 bases, and 14 bases lay outside the gene matches. Germline CDR1 SGHRS, CDR2 YFSETQ. Here the CDR3 reads CASSRQPGQGLGNQPQHF. The CDR3 DNA sequence: TGCGCCAGCAGTCGGCAACCGGGACAGGGTTTGGGCAATCAGCCCCAGCATTTT.

This chain uses TRBV27 with TRBJ1-1; no firm D call. The CDR3 covers 13 residues. The germline gives CDR1 MNHEY, CDR2 SMNVEV (reference sequence). V was pared by 3 bases and J by 1 base, with 6 bases between. The DNA for the CDR3 is TGTGCCAGCAGTTTTTCTGGGAACACTGAAGCTTTCTTT. It yields the protein CASSFSGNTEAFF.

The CDR3 loop is CASSLSRDSTYEQYV. The CDR3 DNA sequence: TGTGCCAGCAGCTTAAGCCGGGACAGCACCTACGAGCAGTACGTC. The chain employs TRBV5-5 and TRBJ2-7; 7 nucleotides match TRBD1. The CDR3 contains 15 residues. V lost 2 bases to trimming and J lost 2 bases; unmatched junction nucleotides: 7. Germline values: CDR1 SGHKS, CDR2 YYEKEE (reference sequence).

This sequence joins TRBV5-6 and TRBJ1-1; a weak D match, TRBD1 (6 bases). From germline, CDR1 is SGHDT and CDR2 YYEEEE. Trimming stripped 0 bases from V and 0 bases from J, with 12 bases between. CDR3 length: 16 amino acids. The CDR3 reads CASSLETGIMNTEAFF. In nucleotides, the CDR3 is TGTGCCAGCAGCTTGGAAACAGGGATTATGAACACTGAAGCTTTCTTT.

This clone came up once. The V and J genes are TRBV19 and TRBJ2-1, with TRBD2 matching 10 bases. V gave up 6 bases and J gave up 0 bases; unmatched junction bases: 2. The germline gives CDR1 LNHDA, CDR2 SQIVND (reference sequence). This CDR3 contains 15 residues. CDR3: CASSLAGVSYNEQFF. CDR3 nucleotide sequence: TGTGCCAGTAGCCTAGCGGGAGTCTCCTACAATGAGCAGTTCTTC.

V gene TRBV4-3 combines with J gene TRBJ2-1; D may be TRBD1 or TRBD2 (5 bases each). Germline lookup yields CDR1 LGHNA and CDR2 YSLEER. This CDR3 has 13 residues. Trimming removed 0 bases at V and 7 bases at J, with 7 bases between. CDR3 protein: CASSQDEGNEQFF. DNA for the CDR3: TGCGCCAGCAGCCAAGATGAGGGGAATGAGCAGTTCTTC.

The chain is built from TRBV6-1 and TRBJ2-5, with unresolved D. Trimming took 1 base from V and 7 from J, leaving 7 bases between them. This CDR3 comprises 12 residues. Germline CDR1 is MNHNS and CDR2 is SASEGT. This CDR3 is CASSEGSGTQYF. The CDR3 DNA reads as TGTGCCAGCAGTGAAGGGTCAGGGACCCAGTACTTC.

In DNA, the CDR3 is TGTGCCAGCAGCTCCAACACCGGGAGGTTGAACTACGACGGGCCCTACGAGCAGTACGTC. Amino acids: CASSSNTGRLNYDGPYEQYV. The chain uses TRBV5-8 and TRBJ2-7; 7 bases match TRBD2. This CDR3 spans 20 amino acids. Germline loops: CDR1 SGHTS, CDR2 YDEGEE. V lost 3 bases and J lost 2; bases outside the gene matches: 23.

This clone was picked up a small number of times. The chain employs TRBV7-3 and TRBJ2-2; D possibly corresponds to TRBD2 (5 bases). The CDR3 spans 17 residues. Germline values: CDR1 SGHTA, CDR2 FQGTGA. V lost 4 bases to trimming and J lost 2 bases, with 17 bases between them. The CDR3 region is CASSSPATRQNTGELFF. The CDR3 nucleotides are TGTGCCAGCAGCTCTCCGGCCACTAGACAAAACACCGGGGAGCTGTTTTTT.

The chain employs TRBV30 and TRBJ2-1; TRBD2 aligns across 10 bases. Germline trimming cut 8 bases from V and 7 bases from J; bases unmatched to any gene: 14. The CDR3 consists of 15 residues. The germline V gene has CDR1 GTSNPN and CDR2 SVGIG (reference sequence). This CDR3 is CAVEGLAGARNEQFF. In nucleotides, the CDR3 is TGTGCCGTCGAGGGGCTAGCGGGAGCGAGAAATGAGCAGTTCTTC.

This chain uses TRBV18 with TRBJ1-2, with a weak D call TRBD1 (5 bases). This CDR3 contains 15 residues. Looked up from germline, CDR1 is KGHSH and CDR2 is LQKENI. Deletions cut 6 bases from V and 2 bases from J, with 16 bases between. CDR3 in amino acids: CASSREAGSNYGYTF. In DNA, the CDR3 is TGTGCCAGCTCCCGGGAGGCAGGGTCGAACTATGGCTACACCTTC.